This TCR beta chain was sequenced in a study of shared clonotypes between healthy human individuals. Study conclusions and caveats: Larger estimated richness was generally recorded for naive subsets relative to memory subsets. Large depth notwithstanding, sorted-subset sequencing proved incomplete by rarefaction.

Nashville, Tennessee was home to all donors, who were Caucasian adults. A word on this clone: What it binds is unknown. The same CDR3 also results from other DNA sequences found in this sample.

The method was immunoSEQ multiplex PCR; TCRdb's version includes in-frame clones alone and lacks a portion of them. Among about 2.4 million clones listed, around nine tenths were seen once. This CDR3 contains 15 residues. The J segment lost 4 bases and the V segment lost 3 bases, leaving 5 bases of the junction unmatched. The germline V gene encodes CDR1 SGHTA and CDR2 FQGNSA. This TCR was recovered from a man in his late teens or twenties in good health. The specimen sequenced was naive CD4+ T cells sorted from blood. Subset given: CD45RA+ positively selected. The rearrangement joins TRBV7-2 to TRBJ2-3; 9 bases are shared with TRBD2. The CDR3 loop is CASSFSGGGADTQYF. DNA of the CDR3: TGTGCCAGCAGCTTTAGCGGGGGAGGGGCAGATACGCAGTATTTT. Variable domain in full (rest from reference TRBV7-2 and TRBJ2-3): GAGVSQSPSNKVTEKGKDVELRCDPISGHTALYWYRQSLGQGLEFLIYFQGNSAPDKSGLPSDRFSAERTGGSVSTLTIQRTQQEDSAVYLCASSFSGGGADTQYFGPGTRLTVL.